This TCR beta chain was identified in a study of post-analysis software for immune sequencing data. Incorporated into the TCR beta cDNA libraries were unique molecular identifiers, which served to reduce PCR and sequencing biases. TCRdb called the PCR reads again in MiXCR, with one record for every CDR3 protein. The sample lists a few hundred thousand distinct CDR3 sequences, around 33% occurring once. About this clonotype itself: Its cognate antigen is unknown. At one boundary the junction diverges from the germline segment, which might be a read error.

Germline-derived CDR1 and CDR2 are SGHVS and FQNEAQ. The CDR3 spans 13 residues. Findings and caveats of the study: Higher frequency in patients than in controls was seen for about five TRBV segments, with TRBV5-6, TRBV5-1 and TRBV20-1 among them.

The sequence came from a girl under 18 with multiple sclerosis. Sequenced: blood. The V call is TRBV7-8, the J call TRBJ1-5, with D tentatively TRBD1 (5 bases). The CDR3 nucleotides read TGTGCCGGCAGCTTTTCGGGGGGAGCAACCCAGCATTTT. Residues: CAGSFSGGATQHF.